A selection of T cell receptor beta chains follows, all from one sample in a study of shared clonotypes between healthy human individuals. Only in-frame clones appear in the TCRdb table, and some are missing; sequencing was by immunoSEQ multiplex PCR. The data show 1 million to 1.2 million clones, with 60% to 80% seen just once and more than 0.85% held by the top ten. The sequenced sample consisted of memory CD4+ T cells from PBMCs. Source of these receptors: a man between 18 and 35 years old in good health. Some clones in this sample may be carry-over from other donors' samples. The CDR3 runs from the conserved cysteine through the conserved F or W. Each record gives: D gene, V gene, J gene, clone size, CDR3 protein, CDR3 DNA. The D gene is left open where the match is weak. Clone size is stated in some rows and not others, as once, few, many or a class when expanded.

D: -; V: TRBV6-1; J: TRBJ2-3; size: -; CDR3: CASSEGGVGADTQYF; DNA: TGTGCCAGCAGTGAAGGGGGAGTGGGGGCAGATACGCAGTATTTT
D: TRBD1; V: TRBV6-1; J: TRBJ2-5; size: -; CDR3: CASSEIGTAQETQYF; DNA: TGTGCCAGCAGTGAAATCGGGACAGCACAAGAGACCCAGTACTTC
D: -; V: TRBV2; J: TRBJ2-5; size: -; CDR3: CASREDYTPQETQYF; DNA: TGTGCCAGCAGAGAGGACTACACCCCGCAAGAGACCCAGTACTTC
D: TRBD2; V: TRBV2; J: TRBJ2-5; size: -; CDR3: CASRGRVREGRETQYF; DNA: TGTGCCAGCAGAGGGAGAGTGCGGGAGGGCCGGGAGACCCAGTACTTC
D: TRBD1; V: TRBV6-1; J: TRBJ2-7; size: -; CDR3: CASSRGPGTGNEQYF; DNA: TGTGCCAGCAGTAGAGGCCCCGGGACAGGGAACGAGCAGTACTTC
D: -; V: TRBV11-2; J: TRBJ2-7; size: -; CDR3: CASSSPRDRSYEQYF; DNA: TGTGCCAGCAGCTCACCCCGGGACCGATCCTACGAGCAGTACTTC
D: -; V: TRBV7-2; J: TRBJ2-7; size: -; CDR3: CASSLRTKGEQYF; DNA: TGTGCCAGCAGCTTAAGGACGAAGGGCGAGCAGTACTTC
D: -; V: TRBV5-1; J: TRBJ2-5; size: -; CDR3: CASSLVAGPQGETQYF; DNA: TGCGCCAGCAGCTTGGTCGCGGGCCCCCAGGGAGAGACCCAGTACTTC
D: -; V: TRBV4-3; J: TRBJ2-3; size: -; CDR3: CASNQGLGSDTQYF; DNA: TGCGCCAGCAATCAGGGTTTAGGCTCAGATACGCAGTATTTT
D: TRBD1; V: TRBV30; J: TRBJ1-2; size: -; CDR3: CAWSASGGNGYTF; DNA: TGTGCCTGGAGCGCCTCAGGGGGCAATGGCTACACCTTC
D: TRBD1; V: TRBV9; J: TRBJ1-2; size: -; CDR3: CASSAGTGDYGYTF; DNA: TGTGCCAGCAGCGCCGGGACAGGGGATTATGGCTACACCTTC
D: -; V: TRBV25-1; J: TRBJ1-4; size: -; CDR3: CASSEGRATNEKLFF; DNA: TGTGCCAGCAGTGAAGGGCGGGCAACTAATGAAAAACTGTTTTTT
D: -; V: TRBV7-3; J: TRBJ2-3; size: -; CDR3: CASSLSSGTDTQYF; DNA: TGTGCCAGCAGCTTAAGTAGTGGGACAGATACGCAGTATTTT
D: TRBD1; V: TRBV10-2; J: TRBJ2-7; size: -; CDR3: CASRQGELYEQYF; DNA: TGCGCCAGTCGACAGGGGGAACTCTACGAGCAGTACTTC
D: -; V: TRBV18; J: TRBJ1-1; size: -; CDR3: CASSPPELGVTEAFF; DNA: TGTGCCAGCTCACCACCCGAGCTGGGGGTCACTGAAGCTTTCTTT
D: TRBD2; V: TRBV18; J: TRBJ2-7; size: -; CDR3: CASSPTGGSSSYEQYF; DNA: TGTGCCAGCTCACCAACCGGGGGGTCAAGCTCCTACGAGCAGTACTTC
D: -; V: TRBV29-1; J: TRBJ2-3; size: -; CDR3: CSPRAADDTQYF; DNA: TGCAGCCCACGGGCCGCGGATGATACGCAGTATTTT
D: TRBD2; V: TRBV7-9; J: TRBJ2-1; size: -; CDR3: CASSLDYSGSQFF; DNA: TGTGCCAGCAGCTTAGATTATAGCGGGAGTCAGTTCTTC
D: TRBD2; V: TRBV28; J: TRBJ2-1; size: -; CDR3: CANTGTSVYNEQFF; DNA: TGTGCCAATACCGGGACTAGCGTCTACAATGAGCAGTTCTTC
D: -; V: TRBV11-2; J: TRBJ2-5; size: once; CDR3: CASRPATPPWQTQYF; DNA: TGTGCCAGCAGGCCAGCGACTCCCCCTTGGCAGACCCAGTACTTC
D: TRBD1; V: TRBV19; J: TRBJ2-7; size: -; CDR3: CASRETGSYEQYF; DNA: TGTGCCAGTAGGGAGACAGGGTCGTACGAGCAGTACTTC
D: -; V: TRBV6-1; J: TRBJ1-1; size: -; CDR3: CASSLDTQNTEAFF; DNA: TGTGCCAGCAGTCTCGACACCCAGAACACTGAAGCTTTCTTT
D: -; V: TRBV27; J: TRBJ1-1; size: -; CDR3: CASRGRWNTEAFF; DNA: TGTGCCAGCAGGGGGCGATGGAACACTGAAGCTTTCTTT
D: TRBD2; V: TRBV18; J: TRBJ2-3; size: -; CDR3: CASSAQLAVNTDTQYF; DNA: TGTGCCAGCTCGGCTCAACTAGCGGTTAACACAGATACGCAGTATTTT
D: -; V: TRBV6-1; J: TRBJ2-6; size: -; CDR3: CASSESRGAGANVLTF; DNA: TGTGCTAGCAGTGAAAGCCGGGGAGCTGGGGCCAACGTCCTGACTTTC
D: -; V: TRBV29-1; J: TRBJ1-2; size: -; CDR3: CSVGLGGGGYTF; DNA: TGCAGCGTTGGGTTAGGGGGGGGTGGCTACACCTTC
D: TRBD2; V: TRBV18; J: TRBJ2-1; size: -; CDR3: CASSPPYTSDNEQFF; DNA: TGTGCCAGCTCACCACCGTATACTAGCGACAATGAGCAGTTCTTC
D: -; V: TRBV5-1; J: TRBJ2-1; size: -; CDR3: CASSLAGPLMNEQFF; DNA: TGCGCCAGCAGCTTGGCGGGACCCCTTATGAATGAGCAGTTCTTC
D: TRBD1; V: TRBV7-8; J: TRBJ2-7; size: -; CDR3: CASSPSTGAEEQYF; DNA: TGTGCCAGCAGCCCTTCGACAGGGGCGGAGGAGCAGTACTTC
D: TRBD1; V: TRBV11-2; J: TRBJ1-5; size: few; CDR3: CASSQQGGQPQHF; DNA: TGTGCCAGCAGCCAACAGGGGGGACAGCCCCAGCATTTT
D: -; V: TRBV28; J: TRBJ2-7; size: -; CDR3: CASSSMDSYEQYF; DNA: TGTGCCAGCAGTTCCATGGATTCCTACGAGCAGTACTTC
D: TRBD1; V: TRBV6-5; J: TRBJ2-7; size: few; CDR3: CASFGQGASEQYF; DNA: TGTGCCAGCTTCGGGCAGGGGGCGTCCGAGCAGTACTTC
D: -; V: TRBV25-1; J: TRBJ2-7; size: -; CDR3: CASSRGGGTYEQYF; DNA: TGTGCCAGCAGTCGAGGCGGAGGAACCTACGAGCAGTACTTC
D: -; V: TRBV5-1; J: TRBJ2-5; size: -; CDR3: CASSSGSPGEETQYF; DNA: TGCGCCAGCAGCTCGGGCTCCCCCGGGGAAGAGACCCAGTACTTC
D: -; V: TRBV5-1; J: TRBJ1-3; size: -; CDR3: CASSLMPGTGNTIYF; DNA: TGCGCCAGCAGCTTGATGCCAGGGACTGGAAACACCATATATTTT
D: -; V: TRBV29-1; J: TRBJ2-5; size: -; CDR3: CSVQETQYF; DNA: TGCAGCGTTCAAGAGACCCAGTACTTC
D: -; V: TRBV19; J: TRBJ2-7; size: -; CDR3: CASSMAVSYEQYF; DNA: TGTGCCAGTAGTATGGCCGTCTCCTACGAGCAGTACTTC
D: TRBD2; V: TRBV11-2; J: TRBJ2-5; size: few; CDR3: CASRPTSGALGEQYF; DNA: TGTGCCAGCAGACCGACTAGCGGGGCCTTGGGAGAGCAGTACTTC
D: -; V: TRBV5-1; J: TRBJ1-4; size: -; CDR3: CASSSEQELFF; DNA: TGCGCCAGCAGCTCCGAGCAAGAACTGTTTTTT
D: -; V: TRBV7-2; J: TRBJ2-5; size: -; CDR3: CASSLVGGTQYF; DNA: TGTGCCAGCAGCTTAGTGGGCGGGACCCAGTACTTC
D: TRBD2; V: TRBV6-1; J: TRBJ2-7; size: few; CDR3: CASSTSEVYEQYF; DNA: TGTGCCAGCAGTACTAGCGAGGTCTACGAGCAGTACTTC
D: TRBD1; V: TRBV15; J: TRBJ1-2; size: few; CDR3: CATSRDRGTASYTF; DNA: TGTGCCACCAGCAGAGATCGGGGGACAGCGAGCTACACCTTC
D: TRBD1; V: TRBV4-1; J: TRBJ2-3; size: -; CDR3: CASSARRDRSTDTQYF; DNA: TGCGCCAGCAGCGCTCGCCGGGACAGGAGCACAGATACGCAGTATTTT
D: -; V: TRBV7-9; J: TRBJ2-6; size: many; CDR3: CASSPGRSSGANVLTF; DNA: TGTGCCAGCAGCCCGGGACGGAGCTCTGGGGCCAACGTCCTGACTTTC
D: -; V: TRBV30; J: TRBJ1-2; size: -; CDR3: CAWATGRNYGYTF; DNA: TGTGCCTGGGCAACAGGACGCAACTATGGCTACACCTTC
D: TRBD2; V: TRBV29-1; J: TRBJ2-7; size: -; CDR3: CSVAKGRAGEQYF; DNA: TGCAGCGTCGCCAAAGGGAGGGCCGGCGAGCAGTACTTC
D: -; V: TRBV1; J: TRBJ2-7; size: -; CDR3: CTSSQEELAGVYEQYF; DNA: TGCACCAGCAGCCAAGAGGAACTAGCGGGAGTCTACGAGCAGTACTTC
D: TRBD1; V: TRBV5-1; J: TRBJ1-2; size: -; CDR3: CASSLGTGYGYTF; DNA: TGCGCCAGCAGCTTGGGGACAGGGTATGGCTACACCTTC
D: -; V: TRBV7-2; J: TRBJ1-4; size: -; CDR3: CASSLGFGAWEKLFF; DNA: TGTGCCAGCAGCTTAGGGTTTGGGGCTTGGGAAAAACTGTTTTTT
D: TRBD1; V: TRBV6-1; J: TRBJ1-1; size: -; CDR3: CASSESGTGENTEAFF; DNA: TGTGCCAGCAGTGAAAGTGGGACAGGAGAGAACACTGAAGCTTTCTTT
D: -; V: TRBV21-1; J: TRBJ2-1; size: -; CDR3: CASSKGGSTRPSNEQFF; DNA: TGTGCCAGCAGCAAAGGGGGGTCGACTAGACCTTCCAATGAGCAGTTCTTC
D: -; V: TRBV19; J: TRBJ2-7; size: -; CDR3: CASRSGGGDGQYF; DNA: TGTGCCAGTAGGAGCGGCGGAGGAGACGGACAGTACTTC
D: -; V: TRBV28; J: TRBJ2-1; size: -; CDR3: CASSSGLFSYNEQFF; DNA: TGTGCCAGCAGTTCTGGCTTATTCTCCTACAATGAGCAGTTCTTC
D: -; V: TRBV6-1; J: TRBJ1-5; size: few; CDR3: CASRVGRAAQPQHF; DNA: TGTGCCAGCAGGGTGGGCAGGGCGGCTCAGCCCCAGCATTTT
D: -; V: TRBV9; J: TRBJ2-1; size: -; CDR3: CASSVGGFSYNEQFF; DNA: TGTGCCAGCAGCGTAGGTGGCTTCTCCTACAATGAGCAGTTCTTC
D: -; V: TRBV2; J: TRBJ2-2; size: -; CDR3: CASSFAGIGELFF; DNA: TGTGCCAGCAGTTTTGCCGGTATCGGGGAGCTGTTTTTT
D: -; V: TRBV28; J: TRBJ1-1; size: once; CDR3: CASSLTPLAVGTEAFF; DNA: TGTGCCAGCAGTTTAACCCCCCTTGCGGTTGGCACTGAAGCTTTCTTT
D: TRBD2; V: TRBV5-4; J: TRBJ2-3; size: -; CDR3: CASSLEGLASTDTQYF; DNA: TGTGCCAGCAGCTTGGAGGGACTAGCTTCCACAGATACGCAGTATTTT
D: -; V: TRBV28; J: TRBJ2-5; size: -; CDR3: CASSLAAGVGTQYF; DNA: TGTGCCAGCAGCCTTGCGGCAGGGGTGGGGACCCAGTACTTC
D: TRBD2; V: TRBV5-1; J: TRBJ2-1; size: -; CDR3: CASYNREGRIEQFF; DNA: TGCGCCAGCTACAACCGGGAGGGCCGCATTGAGCAGTTCTTC